This T cell receptor (beta chain) was obtained from a study of blood T cell repertoires in COVID-19. Study-wide background: Sources were T cells, B-cell-depleted T cells, or PBMCs; the material itself was cDNA or gDNA.

The table came from immunoSEQ multiplex PCR; TCRdb's copy has only in-frame clones and leaves some out. The data hold 400,000 or so clones, with roughly 88% observed a single time. This clone was picked up a small number of times. Germline trimming cut 4 bases from V and 1 base from J; bases unmatched to any gene: 12. The CDR3 is 17 amino acids. Germline loops: CDR1 KGHSH, CDR2 LQKENI. Material for sequencing was PBMCs or T cells enriched from blood (not recorded which). The clonotype was recovered from a woman aged 40 to 55 with acute COVID-19. The chain carries TRBV18 and TRBJ2-5; 7 positions agree with TRBD1. Written as DNA, the CDR3 is TGTGCCAGCTCACTTAGGGCCCGGGACAGCCTCCAAGAGACCCAGTACTTC. It codes for CASSLRARDSLQETQYF. Together with reference TRBV18 and TRBJ2-5, the CDR3 gives the full variable domain: NAGVMQNPRHLVRRRGQEARLRCSPMKGHSHVYWYRQLPEEGLKFMVYLQKENIIDESGMPKERFSAEFPKEGPSILRIQQVVRGDSAAYFCASSLRARDSLQETQYFGPGTRLLVL.